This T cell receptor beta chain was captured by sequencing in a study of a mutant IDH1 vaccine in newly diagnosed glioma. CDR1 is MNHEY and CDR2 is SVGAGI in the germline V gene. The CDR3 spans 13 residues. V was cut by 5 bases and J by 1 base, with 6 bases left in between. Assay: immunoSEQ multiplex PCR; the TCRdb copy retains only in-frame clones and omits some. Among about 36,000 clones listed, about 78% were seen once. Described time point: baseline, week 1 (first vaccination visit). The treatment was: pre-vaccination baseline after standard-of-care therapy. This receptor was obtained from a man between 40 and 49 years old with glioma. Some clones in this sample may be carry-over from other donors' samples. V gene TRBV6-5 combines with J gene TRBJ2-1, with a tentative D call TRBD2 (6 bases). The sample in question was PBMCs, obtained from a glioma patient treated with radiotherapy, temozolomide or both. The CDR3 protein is CASSRESYNEQFF. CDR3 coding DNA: TGTGCCAGCAGTCGGGAGTCCTACAATGAGCAGTTCTTC.